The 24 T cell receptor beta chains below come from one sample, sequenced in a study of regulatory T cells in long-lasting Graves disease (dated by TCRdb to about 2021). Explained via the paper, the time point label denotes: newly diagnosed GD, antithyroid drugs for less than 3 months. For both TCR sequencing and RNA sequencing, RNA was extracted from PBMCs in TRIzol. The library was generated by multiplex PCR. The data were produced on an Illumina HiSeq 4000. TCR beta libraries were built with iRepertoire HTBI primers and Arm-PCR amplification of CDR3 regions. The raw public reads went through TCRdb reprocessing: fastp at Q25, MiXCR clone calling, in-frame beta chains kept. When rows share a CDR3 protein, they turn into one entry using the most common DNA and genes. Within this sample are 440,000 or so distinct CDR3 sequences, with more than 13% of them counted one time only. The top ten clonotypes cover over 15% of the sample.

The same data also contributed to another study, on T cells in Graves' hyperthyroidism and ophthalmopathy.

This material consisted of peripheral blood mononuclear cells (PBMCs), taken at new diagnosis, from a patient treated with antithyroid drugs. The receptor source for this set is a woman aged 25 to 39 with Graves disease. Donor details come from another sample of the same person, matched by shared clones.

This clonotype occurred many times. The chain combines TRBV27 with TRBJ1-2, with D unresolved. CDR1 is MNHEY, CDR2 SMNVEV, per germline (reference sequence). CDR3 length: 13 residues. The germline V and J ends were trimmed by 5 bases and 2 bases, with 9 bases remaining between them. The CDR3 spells CASSVDINYGYTF. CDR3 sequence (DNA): TGTGCCAGCAGTGTCGACATAAACTATGGCTACACCTTC.

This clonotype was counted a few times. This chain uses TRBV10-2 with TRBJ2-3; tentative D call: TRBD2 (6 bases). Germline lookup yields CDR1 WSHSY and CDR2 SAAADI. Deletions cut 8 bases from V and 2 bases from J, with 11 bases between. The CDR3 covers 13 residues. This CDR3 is CASGRSATDTQYF. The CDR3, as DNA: TGCGCCAGCGGGAGGTCCGCCACAGATACGCAGTATTTT.

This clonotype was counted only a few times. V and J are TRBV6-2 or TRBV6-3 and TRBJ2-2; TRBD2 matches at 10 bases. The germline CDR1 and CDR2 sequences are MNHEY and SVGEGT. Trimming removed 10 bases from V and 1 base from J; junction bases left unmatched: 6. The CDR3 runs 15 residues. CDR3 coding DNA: TGTGCCACACACTTAGCGGGAGGGAACACCGGGGAGCTGTTTTTT. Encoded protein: CATHLAGGNTGELFF.

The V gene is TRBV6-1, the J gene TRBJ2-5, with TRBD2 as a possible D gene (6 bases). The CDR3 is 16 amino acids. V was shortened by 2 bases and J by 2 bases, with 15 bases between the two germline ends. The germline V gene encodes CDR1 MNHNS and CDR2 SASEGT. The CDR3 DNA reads TGTGCCAGCAGTGAAAGAACTCTAGGACTACAAGAGACCCAGTACTTC. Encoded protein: CASSERTLGLQETQYF.

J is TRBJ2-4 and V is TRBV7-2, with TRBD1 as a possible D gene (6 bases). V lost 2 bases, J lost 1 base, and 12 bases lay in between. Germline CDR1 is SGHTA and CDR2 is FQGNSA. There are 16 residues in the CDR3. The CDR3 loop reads CASSLQGFIAKNIQYF. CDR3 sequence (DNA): TGTGCCAGCAGCTTACAGGGGTTTATTGCCAAAAACATTCAGTACTTC.

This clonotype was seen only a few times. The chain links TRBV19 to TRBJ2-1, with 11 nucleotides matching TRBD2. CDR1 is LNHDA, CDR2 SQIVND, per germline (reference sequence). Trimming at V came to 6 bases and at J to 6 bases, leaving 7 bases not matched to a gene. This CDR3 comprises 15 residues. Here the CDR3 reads CASSLRLAGSNEQFF. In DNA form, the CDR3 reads TGTGCCAGTAGCCTTCGACTAGCGGGAAGCAATGAGCAGTTCTTC. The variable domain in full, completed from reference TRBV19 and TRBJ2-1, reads DGGITQSPKYLFRKEGQNVTLSCEQNLNHDAMYWYRQDPGQGLRLIYYSQIVNDFQKGDIAEGYSVSREKKESFPLTVTSAQKNPTAFYLCASSLRLAGSNEQFFGPGTRLTVL.

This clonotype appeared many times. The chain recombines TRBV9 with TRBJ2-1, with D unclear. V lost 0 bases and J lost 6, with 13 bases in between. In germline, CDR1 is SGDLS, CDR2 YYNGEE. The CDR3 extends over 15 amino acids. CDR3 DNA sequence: TGTGCCAGCAGCGTAGGGTACGGTGAGATCAATGAGCAGTTCTTC. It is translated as CASSVGYGEINEQFF.

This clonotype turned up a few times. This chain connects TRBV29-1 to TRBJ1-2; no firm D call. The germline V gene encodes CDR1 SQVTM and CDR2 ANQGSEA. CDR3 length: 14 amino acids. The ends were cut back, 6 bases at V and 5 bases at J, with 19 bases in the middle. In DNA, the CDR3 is TGCAGCGTCGTTCGAGCAGGTACCACGTATGGCTACACCTTC. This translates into CSVVRAGTTYGYTF.

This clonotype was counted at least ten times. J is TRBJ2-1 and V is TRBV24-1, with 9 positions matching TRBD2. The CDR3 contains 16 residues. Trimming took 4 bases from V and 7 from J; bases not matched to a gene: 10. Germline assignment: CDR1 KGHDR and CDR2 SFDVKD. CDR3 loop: CATSDPGASGTNEQFF. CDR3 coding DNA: TGTGCCACCAGTGACCCTGGGGCTAGCGGGACAAATGAGCAGTTCTTC.

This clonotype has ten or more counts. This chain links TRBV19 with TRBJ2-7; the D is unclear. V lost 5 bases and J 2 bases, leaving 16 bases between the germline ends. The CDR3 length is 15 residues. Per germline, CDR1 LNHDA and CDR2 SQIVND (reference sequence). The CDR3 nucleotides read TGTGCCAGTAGTCCCGCGACCGGGCTACCCTACGAGCAGTACTTC. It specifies CASSPATGLPYEQYF.

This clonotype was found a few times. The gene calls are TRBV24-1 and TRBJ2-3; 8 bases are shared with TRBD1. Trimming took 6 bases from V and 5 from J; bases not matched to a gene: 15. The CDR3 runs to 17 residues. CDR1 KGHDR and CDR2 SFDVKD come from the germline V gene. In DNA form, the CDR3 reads TGTGCCACCAGTTACTGGGACAGGCGATCCCAGGTAGATACGCAGTATTTT. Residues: CATSYWDRRSQVDTQYF.

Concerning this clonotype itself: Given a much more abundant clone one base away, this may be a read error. CDR3 loop: CAGSHNREQPQHF. For the CDR3, the DNA is TGTGCCGGCTCACATAACAGGGAACAGCCCCAGCATTTT. The chain is built from TRBV18 and TRBJ1-5, with TRBD1 as a possible D gene (6 bases). This CDR3 is built from 13 residues. The germline CDR1 and CDR2 sequences are KGHSH and LQKENI. Full variable domain (rest looked up from reference TRBV18 and TRBJ1-5): NAGVMQNPRHLVRRRGQEARLRCSPMKGHSHVYWYRQLPEEGLKFMVYLQKENIIDESGMPKERFSAEFPKEGPSILRIQQVVRGDSAAYFCAGSHNREQPQHFGDGTRLSIL.

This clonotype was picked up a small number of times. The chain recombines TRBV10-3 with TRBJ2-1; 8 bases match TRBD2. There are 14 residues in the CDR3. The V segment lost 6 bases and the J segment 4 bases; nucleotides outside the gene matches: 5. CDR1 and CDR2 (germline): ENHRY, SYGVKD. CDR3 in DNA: TGTGCCATCAGCCGGGAGGGTGTGTACAATGAGCAGTTCTTC. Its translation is CAISREGVYNEQFF.

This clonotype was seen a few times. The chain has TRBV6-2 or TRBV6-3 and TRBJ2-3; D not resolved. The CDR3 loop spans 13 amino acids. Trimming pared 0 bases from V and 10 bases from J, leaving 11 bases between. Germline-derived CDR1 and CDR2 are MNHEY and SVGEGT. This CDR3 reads CASSYSKGKSQYF. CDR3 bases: TGTGCCAGCAGTTACTCGAAGGGTAAATCGCAGTATTTT.

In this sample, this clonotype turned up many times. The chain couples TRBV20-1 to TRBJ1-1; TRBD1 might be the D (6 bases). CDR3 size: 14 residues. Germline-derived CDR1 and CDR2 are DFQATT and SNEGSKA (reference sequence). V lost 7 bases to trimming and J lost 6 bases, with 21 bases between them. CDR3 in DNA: TGCAGTGTACGCGGTAGGGCAGGGGAATCTGAAGCTTTCTTT. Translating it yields CSVRGRAGESEAFF.

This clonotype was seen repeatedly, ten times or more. DNA for the CDR3: TGTGCCAGCAGCTTTTCGACAGGGGGCTATGGCTACACCTTC. The encoded protein is CASSFSTGGYGYTF. The chain has TRBV28 and TRBJ1-2; 9 nucleotides line up with TRBD1. From germline, CDR1 is MDHEN and CDR2 SYDVKM. The trim removed 6 bases at V and 4 bases at J, leaving 6 bases unmatched. The CDR3 runs 14 residues.

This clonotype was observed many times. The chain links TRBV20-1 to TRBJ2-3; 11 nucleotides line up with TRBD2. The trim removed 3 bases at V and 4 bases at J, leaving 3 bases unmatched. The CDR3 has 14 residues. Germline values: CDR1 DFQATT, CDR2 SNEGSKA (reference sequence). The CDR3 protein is CSASRGLAADTQYF. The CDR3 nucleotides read TGCAGTGCTAGTAGGGGACTAGCGGCAGATACGCAGTATTTT.

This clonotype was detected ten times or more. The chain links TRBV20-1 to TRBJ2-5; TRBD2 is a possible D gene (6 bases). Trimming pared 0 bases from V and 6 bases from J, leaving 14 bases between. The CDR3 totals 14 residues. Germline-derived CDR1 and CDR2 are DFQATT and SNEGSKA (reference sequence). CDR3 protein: CSARDGGGPKTQYF. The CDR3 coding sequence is TGCAGTGCTAGAGATGGCGGAGGGCCAAAGACCCAGTACTTC.

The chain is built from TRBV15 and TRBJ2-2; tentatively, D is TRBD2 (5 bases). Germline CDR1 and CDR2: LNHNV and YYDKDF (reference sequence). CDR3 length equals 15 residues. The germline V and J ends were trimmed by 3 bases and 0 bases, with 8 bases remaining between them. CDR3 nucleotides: TGTGCCACCAGCAGGAGCGGCACGAACACCGGGGAGCTGTTTTTT. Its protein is CATSRSGTNTGELFF.

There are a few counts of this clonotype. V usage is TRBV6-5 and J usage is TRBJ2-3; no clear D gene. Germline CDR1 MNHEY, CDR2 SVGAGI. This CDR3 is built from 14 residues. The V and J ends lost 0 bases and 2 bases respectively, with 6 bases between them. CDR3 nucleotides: TGTGCCAGCAGTTACTCCCCTGACACAGATACGCAGTATTTT. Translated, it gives CASSYSPDTDTQYF.

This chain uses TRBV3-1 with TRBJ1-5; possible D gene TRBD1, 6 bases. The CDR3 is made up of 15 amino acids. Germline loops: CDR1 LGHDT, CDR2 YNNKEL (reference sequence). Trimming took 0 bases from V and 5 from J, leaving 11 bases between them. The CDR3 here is CASSQDVGGHQPQHF. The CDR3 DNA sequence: TGTGCCAGCAGCCAAGACGTCGGGGGGCATCAGCCCCAGCATTTT.

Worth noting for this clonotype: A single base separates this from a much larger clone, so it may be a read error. CDR3 DNA sequence: TGTGCCTGCAGCTCACTGGACAGGGCCTACGAGCAGTACTTC. Translated, it gives CACSSLDRAYEQYF. The V gene is TRBV7-8, the J gene TRBJ2-7; 8 positions agree with TRBD1. Germline-derived CDR1 and CDR2 are SGHVS and FQNEAQ. This CDR3 spans 14 amino acids.

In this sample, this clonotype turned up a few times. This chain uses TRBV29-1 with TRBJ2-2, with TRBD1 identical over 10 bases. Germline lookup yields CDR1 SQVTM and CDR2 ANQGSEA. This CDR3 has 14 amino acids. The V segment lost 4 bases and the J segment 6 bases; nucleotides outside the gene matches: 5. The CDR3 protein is CSVGQGAGAGELFF. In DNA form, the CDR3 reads TGCAGCGTTGGACAGGGGGCCGGGGCCGGGGAGCTGTTTTTT.

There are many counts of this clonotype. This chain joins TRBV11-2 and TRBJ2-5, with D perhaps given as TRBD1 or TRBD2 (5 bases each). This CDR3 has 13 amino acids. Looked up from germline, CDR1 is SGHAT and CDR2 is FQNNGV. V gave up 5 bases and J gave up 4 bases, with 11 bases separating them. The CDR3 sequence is CASSPGAGETQYF. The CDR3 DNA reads TGTGCCAGCAGCCCCGGGGCAGGAGAGACCCAGTACTTC. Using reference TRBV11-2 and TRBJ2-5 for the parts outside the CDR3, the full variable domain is EAGVAQSPRYKIIEKRQSVAFWCNPISGHATLYWYQQILGQGPKLLIQFQNNGVVDDSQLPKDRFSAERLKGVDSTLKIQPAKLEDSAVYLCASSPGAGETQYFGPGTRLLVL.